Sequencing of this T cell receptor (beta chain) was carried out in a study of tumor and adjacent non-tumor tissue in lung cancer. Study context: Each sample yielded roughly 4.2 million productive TCRbeta reads on average. Study-wide results and limits: Tumor repertoires had a smaller top 100 clone share than normal lung. TCR diversity was significantly greater in tumor than normal lung tissue. Higher tumor TCR diversity was associated with shorter survival.

RNA was extracted from bulk tissue without any cell sorting. At least ten counts were recorded for this clonotype. The antigen is undetermined. The library came from three nested PCR rounds adapted from ARM-PCR protocols. TCRdb passed the multiplex PCR reads through MiXCR, listing each CDR3 protein once. The profile shows roughly 200,000 distinct CDR3 sequences, around 70% of them singletons. The CDR3 runs 17 residues. Germline CDR1 reads WNHNN; CDR2 reads SYGVQD (reference sequence). V lost 7 bases, J lost 6 bases, and 15 bases stayed unmatched. The sequenced material came from lung tumor tissue. The TCR sequence derives from a man in his 60s with non-small cell lung cancer. The chain uses TRBV10-1 and TRBJ2-2, with 9 bases aligning to TRBD2. For the CDR3, the DNA is TGCGCCAGCATTCCCACCCCCCCAGCGGGAGGCTCCGGGGAGCTGTTTTTT. Protein sequence: CASIPTPPAGGSGELFF.